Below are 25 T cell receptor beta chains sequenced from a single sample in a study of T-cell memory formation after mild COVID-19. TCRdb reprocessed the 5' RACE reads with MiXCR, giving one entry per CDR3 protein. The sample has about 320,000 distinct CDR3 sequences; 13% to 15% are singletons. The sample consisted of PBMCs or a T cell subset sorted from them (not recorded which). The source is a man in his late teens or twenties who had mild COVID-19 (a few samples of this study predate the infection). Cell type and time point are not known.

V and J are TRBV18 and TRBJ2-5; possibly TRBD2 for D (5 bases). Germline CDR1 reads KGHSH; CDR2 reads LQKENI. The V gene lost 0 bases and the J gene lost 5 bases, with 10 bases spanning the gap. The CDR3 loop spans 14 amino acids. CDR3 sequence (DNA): TGTGCCAGCTCACCACCATCCGGGATCGAGACCCAGTACTTC. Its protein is CASSPPSGIETQYF.

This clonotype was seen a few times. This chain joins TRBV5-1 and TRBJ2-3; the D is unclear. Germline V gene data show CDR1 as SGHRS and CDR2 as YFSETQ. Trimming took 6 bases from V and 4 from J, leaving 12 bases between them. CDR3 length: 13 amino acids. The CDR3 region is CASTLTRADTQYF. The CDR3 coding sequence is TGCGCCAGCACCCTGACCCGAGCAGATACGCAGTATTTT.

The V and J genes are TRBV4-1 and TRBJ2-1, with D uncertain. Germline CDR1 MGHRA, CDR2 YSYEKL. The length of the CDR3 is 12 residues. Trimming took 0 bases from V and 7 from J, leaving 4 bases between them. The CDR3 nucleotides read TGCGCCAGCAGCCAAGATTATAATGAGCAGTTCTTC. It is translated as CASSQDYNEQFF.

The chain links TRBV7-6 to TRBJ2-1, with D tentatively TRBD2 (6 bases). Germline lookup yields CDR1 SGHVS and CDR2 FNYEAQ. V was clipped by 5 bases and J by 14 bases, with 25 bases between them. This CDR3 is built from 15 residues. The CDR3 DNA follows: TGTGCCAGCAGCCTACCCGGGAGCTTTCATCCGGTTAAGTTCTTC. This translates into CASSLPGSFHPVKFF.

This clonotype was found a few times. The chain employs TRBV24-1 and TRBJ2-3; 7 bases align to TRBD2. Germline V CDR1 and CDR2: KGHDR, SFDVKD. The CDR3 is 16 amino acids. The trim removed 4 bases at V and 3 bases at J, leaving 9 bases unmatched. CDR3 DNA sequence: TGTGCCACCAGTGACCTTCAGCGGGGAAAGACAGATACGCAGTATTTT. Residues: CATSDLQRGKTDTQYF.

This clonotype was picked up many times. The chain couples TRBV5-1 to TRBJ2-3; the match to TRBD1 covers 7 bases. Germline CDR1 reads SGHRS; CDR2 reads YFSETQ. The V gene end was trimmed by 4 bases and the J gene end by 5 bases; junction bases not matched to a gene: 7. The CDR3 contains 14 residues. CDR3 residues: CASSQTGFGDTQYF. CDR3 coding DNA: TGCGCCAGCAGCCAGACAGGGTTTGGAGATACGCAGTATTTT.

The CDR3 sequence is CASSHRTGEAFF. The CDR3 DNA reads as TGTGCCAGCAGCCACCGCACAGGGGAAGCTTTCTTT. The chain employs TRBV3-1 and TRBJ1-1; maybe TRBD1 (6 bases). Per the germline V gene, CDR1 is LGHDT and CDR2 is YNNKEL (reference sequence). The CDR3 is 12 residues long. The V end was cut by 3 bases, the J end by 8 bases, with 10 bases between.

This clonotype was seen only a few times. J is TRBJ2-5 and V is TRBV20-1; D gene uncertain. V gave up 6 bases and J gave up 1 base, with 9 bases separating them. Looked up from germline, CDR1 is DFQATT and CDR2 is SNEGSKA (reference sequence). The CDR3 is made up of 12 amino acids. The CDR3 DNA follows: TGCAGTGCCCCACTTATCCAAGAGACCCAGTACTTC. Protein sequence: CSAPLIQETQYF.

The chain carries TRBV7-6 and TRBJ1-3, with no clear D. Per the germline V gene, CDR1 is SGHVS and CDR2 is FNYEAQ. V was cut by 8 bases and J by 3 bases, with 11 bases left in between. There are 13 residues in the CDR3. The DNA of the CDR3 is TGTGCCAGCTCCCCCCAGGTTGGAAACACCATATATTTT. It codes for CASSPQVGNTIYF. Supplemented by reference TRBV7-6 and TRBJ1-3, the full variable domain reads GAGVSQSPRYKVTKRGQDVALRCDPISGHVSLYWYRQALGQGPEFLTYFNYEAQQDKSGLPNDRFSAERPEGSISTLTIQRTEQRDSAMYRCASSPQVGNTIYFGEGSWLTVV.

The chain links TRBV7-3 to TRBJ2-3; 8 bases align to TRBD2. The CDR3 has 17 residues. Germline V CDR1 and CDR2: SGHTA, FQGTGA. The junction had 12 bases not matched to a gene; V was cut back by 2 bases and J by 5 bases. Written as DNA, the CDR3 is TGTGCCAGCAGCTTACGCGATGGGCCGGGGGGGATAGATACGCAGTATTTT. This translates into CASSLRDGPGGIDTQYF.

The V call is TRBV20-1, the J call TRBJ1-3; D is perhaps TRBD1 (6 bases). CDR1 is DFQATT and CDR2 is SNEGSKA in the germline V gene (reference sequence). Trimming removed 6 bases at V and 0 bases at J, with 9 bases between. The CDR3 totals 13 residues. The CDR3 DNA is TGCAGTGCCTGGACAGACTCTGGAAACACCATATATTTT. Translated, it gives CSAWTDSGNTIYF.

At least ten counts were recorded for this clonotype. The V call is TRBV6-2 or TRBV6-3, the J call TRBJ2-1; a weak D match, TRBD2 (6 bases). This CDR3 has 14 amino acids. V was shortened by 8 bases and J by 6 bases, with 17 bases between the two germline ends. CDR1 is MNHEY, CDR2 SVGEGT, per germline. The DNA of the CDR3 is TGTGCCAGCCGTACTAGCCATACCCCCAATGAGCAGTTCTTC. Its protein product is CASRTSHTPNEQFF.

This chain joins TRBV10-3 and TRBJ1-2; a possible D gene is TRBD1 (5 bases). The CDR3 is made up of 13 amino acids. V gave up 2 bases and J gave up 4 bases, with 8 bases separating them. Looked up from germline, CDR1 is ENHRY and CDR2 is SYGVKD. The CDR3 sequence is CAISETGFYGYTF. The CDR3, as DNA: TGTGCCATCAGTGAGACAGGATTCTATGGCTACACCTTC.

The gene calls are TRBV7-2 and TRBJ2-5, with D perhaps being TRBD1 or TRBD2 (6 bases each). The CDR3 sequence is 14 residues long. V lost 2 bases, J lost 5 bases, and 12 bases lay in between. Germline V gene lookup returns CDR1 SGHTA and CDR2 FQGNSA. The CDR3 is CASSLTGARETQYF. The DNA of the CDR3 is TGTGCCAGCAGCTTAACGGGGGCCCGGGAGACCCAGTACTTC.

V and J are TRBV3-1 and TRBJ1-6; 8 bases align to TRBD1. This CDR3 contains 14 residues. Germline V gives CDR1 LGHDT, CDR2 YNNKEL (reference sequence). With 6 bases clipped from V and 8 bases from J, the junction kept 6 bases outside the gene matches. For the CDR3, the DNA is TGTGCCAGCAGACCCGGACAGGGATATTCACCCCTCCACTTT. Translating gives CASRPGQGYSPLHF. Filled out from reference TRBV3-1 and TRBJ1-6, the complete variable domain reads DTAVSQTPKYLVTQMGNDKSIKCEQNLGHDTMYWYKQDSKKFLKIMFSYNNKELIINETVPNRFSPKSPDKAHLNLHINSLELGDSAVYFCASRPGQGYSPLHFGNGTRLTVT.

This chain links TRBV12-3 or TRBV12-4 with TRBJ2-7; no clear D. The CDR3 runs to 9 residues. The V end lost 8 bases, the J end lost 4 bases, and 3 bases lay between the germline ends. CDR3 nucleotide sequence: TGTGCCAGCGGTTACGAGCAGTACGTC. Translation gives CASGYEQYV.

The CDR3 protein is CASSRTGAWDTQYF. The CDR3, as DNA: TGTGCCAGCAGTAGGACGGGGGCATGGGATACGCAGTATTTT. The rearrangement uses TRBV6-2 or TRBV6-3 and TRBJ2-3, with D possibly called TRBD1 or TRBD2 (6 bases each). Germline values: CDR1 MNHEY, CDR2 SVGEGT. There are 14 residues in the CDR3. V was pared by 5 bases and J by 6 bases, with 15 bases between.

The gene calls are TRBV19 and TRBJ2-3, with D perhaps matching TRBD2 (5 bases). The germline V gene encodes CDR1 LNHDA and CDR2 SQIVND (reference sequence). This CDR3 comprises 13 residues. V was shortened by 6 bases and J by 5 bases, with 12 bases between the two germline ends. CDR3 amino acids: CASSPAAGDTQYF. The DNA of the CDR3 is TGTGCCAGTAGCCCCGCTGCGGGAGATACGCAGTATTTT.

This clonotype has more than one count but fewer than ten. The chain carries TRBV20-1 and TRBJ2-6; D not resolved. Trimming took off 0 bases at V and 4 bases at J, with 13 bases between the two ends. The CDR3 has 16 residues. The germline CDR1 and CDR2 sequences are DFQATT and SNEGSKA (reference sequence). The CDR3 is CSARDPNQPGANVLTF. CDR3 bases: TGCAGTGCTAGAGATCCCAACCAGCCCGGGGCCAACGTCCTGACTTTC.

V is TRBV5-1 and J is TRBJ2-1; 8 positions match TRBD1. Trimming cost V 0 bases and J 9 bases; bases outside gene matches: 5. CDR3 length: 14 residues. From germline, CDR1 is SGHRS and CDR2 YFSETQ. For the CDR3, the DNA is TGCGCCAGCAGCTTGGTGGGACAGGACGGTGAGCAGTTCTTC. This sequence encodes CASSLVGQDGEQFF.

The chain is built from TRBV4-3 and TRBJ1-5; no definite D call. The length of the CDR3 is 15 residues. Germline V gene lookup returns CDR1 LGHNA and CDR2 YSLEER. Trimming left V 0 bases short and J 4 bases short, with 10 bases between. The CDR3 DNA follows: TGCGCCAGCAGCCAAGAGATCGGCAGGAATCAGCCCCAGCATTTT. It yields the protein CASSQEIGRNQPQHF.

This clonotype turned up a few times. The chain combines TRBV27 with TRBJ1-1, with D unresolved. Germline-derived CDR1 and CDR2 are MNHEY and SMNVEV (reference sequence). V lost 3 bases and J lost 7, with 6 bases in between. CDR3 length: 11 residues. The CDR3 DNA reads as TGTGCCAGCAGTTTTGGTGGTGAAGCTTTCTTT. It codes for CASSFGGEAFF.

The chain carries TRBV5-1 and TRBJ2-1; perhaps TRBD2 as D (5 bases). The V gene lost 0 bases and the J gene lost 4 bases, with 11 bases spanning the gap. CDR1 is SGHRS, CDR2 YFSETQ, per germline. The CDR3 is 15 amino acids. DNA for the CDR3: TGCGCCAGCAGCTTGGAAGTGACTATATACAATGAGCAGTTCTTC. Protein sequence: CASSLEVTIYNEQFF.

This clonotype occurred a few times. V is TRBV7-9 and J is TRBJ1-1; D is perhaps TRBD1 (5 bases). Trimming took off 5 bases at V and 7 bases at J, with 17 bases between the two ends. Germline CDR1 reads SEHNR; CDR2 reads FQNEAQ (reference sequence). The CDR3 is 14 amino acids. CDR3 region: CASSPGTIPYEAFF. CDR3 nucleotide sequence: TGTGCCAGCAGCCCGGGGACCATCCCTTATGAAGCTTTCTTT.

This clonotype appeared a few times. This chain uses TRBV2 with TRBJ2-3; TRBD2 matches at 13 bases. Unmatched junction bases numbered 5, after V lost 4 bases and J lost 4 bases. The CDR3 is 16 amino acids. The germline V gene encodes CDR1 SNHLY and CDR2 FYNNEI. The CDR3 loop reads CASSAPTSGGSDTQYF. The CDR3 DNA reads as TGTGCCAGCAGTGCCCCGACTAGCGGGGGGTCAGATACGCAGTATTTT.